These 9 T cell receptor beta chains were sequenced from one sample in a study of T cell changes during pregnancy in multiple sclerosis. Here immunoSEQ multiplex PCR was the method, and the copy in TCRdb shows in-frame clones only, minus some. Among about 30,000 clones, 90% were seen once, and the ten largest hold roughly 0.4%. Sequenced here: CD4+ T cells from peripheral blood mononuclear cells, sampled in the second trimester of pregnancy. Receptors were obtained from a female donor in good health, enrolled as a control in a pregnancy study.

This chain links TRBV28 with TRBJ1-2; 9 bases align to TRBD1. Losses at the gene ends were 5 bases for V and 4 bases for J; bases not matched to a gene: 5. In germline, CDR1 is MDHEN, CDR2 SYDVKM. The CDR3 is 14 amino acids. CDR3 loop: CASSRGQGTYGYTF. The DNA of the CDR3 is TGTGCCAGCAGTAGGGGACAGGGTACCTATGGCTACACCTTC.

The genes are TRBV2 and TRBJ2-2, with D possibly matching TRBD2 (5 bases). The CDR3 consists of 15 residues. Deletions cut 3 bases from V and 1 base from J, with 9 bases between. The germline V gene encodes CDR1 SNHLY and CDR2 FYNNEI. The CDR3, as DNA: TGTGCCAGCAGTGAGGCGGAGGAGAACACCGGGGAGCTGTTTTTT. Its protein is CASSEAEENTGELFF.

V and J are TRBV6-6 and TRBJ2-7; a possible D gene is TRBD1 (5 bases). CDR3 length: 14 amino acids. Germline V lookup: CDR1 MNHNY, CDR2 SVGAGI (reference sequence). The germline V and J ends were trimmed by 2 bases and 5 bases, with 13 bases remaining between them. This CDR3 reads CASSYDAGWNEQYF. Written as DNA, the CDR3 is TGTGCCAGCAGTTACGACGCAGGGTGGAACGAGCAGTACTTC.

V usage is TRBV19 and J usage is TRBJ2-3, with a possible D match to TRBD2 (5 bases). Trimming pared 5 bases from V and 2 bases from J, leaving 14 bases between. CDR1 and CDR2 from the germline V gene are LNHDA and SQIVND (reference sequence). The CDR3 has 15 residues. The CDR3 loop reads CASSPRGIPTDTQYF. CDR3 nucleotides: TGTGCCAGTAGTCCTCGGGGAATCCCCACAGATACGCAGTATTTT.

V and J are TRBV6-6 and TRBJ2-7; D not certain. This CDR3 is 14 amino acids long. Germline CDR1 is MNHNY and CDR2 is SVGAGI (reference sequence). Trimming took off 4 bases at V and 5 bases at J, with 15 bases between the two ends. For the CDR3, the DNA is TGTGCCAGCAGTTCTCTACTTCCAGGAAACGAGCAGTACTTC. The encoded protein is CASSSLLPGNEQYF.

The rearrangement joins TRBV6-5 to TRBJ2-4; TRBD2 is a possible D gene (6 bases). The CDR3 runs to 13 residues. Germline V gene lookup returns CDR1 MNHEY and CDR2 SVGAGI. Trimming cost V 2 bases and J 7 bases, with 9 bases left between them. This CDR3 reads CASSYAAGNIQYF. The CDR3 coding sequence is TGTGCCAGCAGTTACGCGGCGGGGAACATTCAGTACTTC.

V is TRBV9 and J is TRBJ2-3; D unresolved. Looked up from germline, CDR1 is SGDLS and CDR2 is YYNGEE. V was clipped by 4 bases and J by 0 bases, with 3 bases between them. The CDR3 sequence is 12 residues long. The CDR3 DNA reads as TGTGCCAGCAGCATAAGCACAGATACGCAGTATTTT. It is translated as CASSISTDTQYF.

DNA for the CDR3: TGCGCCAGCACCCCCCTCCCGACTCCTACGTACGAGCAGTACTTC. Translation: CASTPLPTPTYEQYF. J is TRBJ2-7 and V is TRBV5-1; D remains ambiguous. The length of the CDR3 is 15 residues. Deletions cut 6 bases from V and 4 bases from J, with 20 bases between. Germline CDR1 reads SGHRS; CDR2 reads YFSETQ.

The V call is TRBV9, the J call TRBJ2-2; tentatively, D is TRBD1 (5 bases). The CDR3 has 18 residues. Trimming left V 0 bases short and J 1 base short, with 16 bases between. Germline-derived CDR1 and CDR2 are SGDLS and YYNGEE. In nucleotides, the CDR3 is TGTGCCAGCAGCGTAGGATTGTGGGCAGACAGGAACACCGGGGAGCTGTTTTTT. Residues: CASSVGLWADRNTGELFF.